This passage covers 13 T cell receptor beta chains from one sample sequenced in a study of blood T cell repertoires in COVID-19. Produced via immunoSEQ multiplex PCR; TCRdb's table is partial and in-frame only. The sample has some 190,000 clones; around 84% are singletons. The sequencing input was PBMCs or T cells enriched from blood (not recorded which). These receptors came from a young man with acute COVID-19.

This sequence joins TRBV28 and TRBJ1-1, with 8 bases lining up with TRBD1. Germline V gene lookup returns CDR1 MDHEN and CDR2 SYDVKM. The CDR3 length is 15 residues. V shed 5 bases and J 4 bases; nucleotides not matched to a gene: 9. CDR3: CASSTRTGYPTEAFF. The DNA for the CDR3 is TGTGCCAGCAGTACCCGGACAGGGTATCCCACTGAAGCTTTCTTT.

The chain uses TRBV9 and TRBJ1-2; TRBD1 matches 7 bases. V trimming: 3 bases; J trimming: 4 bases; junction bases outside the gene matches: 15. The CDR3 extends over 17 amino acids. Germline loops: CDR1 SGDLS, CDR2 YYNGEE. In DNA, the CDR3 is TGTGCCAGCAGCGACCTAAGGGGGCGCGGCGAGAGCTATGGCTACACCTTC. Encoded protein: CASSDLRGRGESYGYTF.

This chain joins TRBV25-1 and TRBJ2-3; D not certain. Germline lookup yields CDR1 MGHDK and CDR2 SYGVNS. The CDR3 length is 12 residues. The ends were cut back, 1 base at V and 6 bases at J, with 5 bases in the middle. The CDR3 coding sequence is TGTGCCAGCAGTGAATCTGCGGATACGCAGTATTTT. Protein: CASSESADTQYF.

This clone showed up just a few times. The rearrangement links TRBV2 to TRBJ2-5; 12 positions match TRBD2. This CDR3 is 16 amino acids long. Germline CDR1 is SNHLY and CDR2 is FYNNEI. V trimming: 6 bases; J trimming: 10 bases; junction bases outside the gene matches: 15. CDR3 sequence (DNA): TGTGCCAGCAGGTCCCCTAGCGGGGGGGCCAGATGGGACCAGTACTTC. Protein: CASRSPSGGARWDQYF. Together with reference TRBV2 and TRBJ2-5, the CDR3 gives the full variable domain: EPEVTQTPSHQVTQMGQEVILRCVPISNHLYFYWYRQILGQKVEFLVSFYNNEISEKSEIFDDQFSVERPDGSNFTLKIRSTKLEDSAMYFCASRSPSGGARWDQYFGPGTRLLVL.

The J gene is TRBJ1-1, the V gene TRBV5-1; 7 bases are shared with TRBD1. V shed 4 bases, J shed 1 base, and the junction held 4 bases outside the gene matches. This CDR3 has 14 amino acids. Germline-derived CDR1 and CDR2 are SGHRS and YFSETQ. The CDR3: CASSPRQGNTEAFF. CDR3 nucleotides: TGCGCCAGCAGCCCCAGACAGGGGAACACTGAAGCTTTCTTT.

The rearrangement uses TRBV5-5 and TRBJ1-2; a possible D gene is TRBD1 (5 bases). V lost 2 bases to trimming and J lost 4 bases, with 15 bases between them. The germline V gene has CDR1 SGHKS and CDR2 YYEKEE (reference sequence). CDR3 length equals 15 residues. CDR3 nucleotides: TGTGCCAGCAGCTTCACTAGCAACGGGGGCTATGGCTACACCTTC. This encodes CASSFTSNGGYGYTF.

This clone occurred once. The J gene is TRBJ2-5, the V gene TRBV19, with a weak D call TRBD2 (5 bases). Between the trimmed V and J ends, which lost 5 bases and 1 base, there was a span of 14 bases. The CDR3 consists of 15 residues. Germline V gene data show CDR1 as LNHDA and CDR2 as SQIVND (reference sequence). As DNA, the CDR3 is TGTGCCAGTAGTGTGCGGGTGAAATCCCAAGAGACCCAGTACTTC. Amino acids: CASSVRVKSQETQYF.

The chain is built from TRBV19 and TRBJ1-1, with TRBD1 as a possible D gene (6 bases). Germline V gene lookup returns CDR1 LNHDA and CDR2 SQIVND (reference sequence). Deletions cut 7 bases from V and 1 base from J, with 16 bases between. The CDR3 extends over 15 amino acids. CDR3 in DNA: TGTGCCAGTAATAAGGGGGTGGAGTGGAACACTGAAGCTTTCTTT. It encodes CASNKGVEWNTEAFF.

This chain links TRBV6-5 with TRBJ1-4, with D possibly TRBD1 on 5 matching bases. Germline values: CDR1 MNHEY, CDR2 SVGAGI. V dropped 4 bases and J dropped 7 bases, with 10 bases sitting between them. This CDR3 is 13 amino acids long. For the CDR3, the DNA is TGTGCCAGCAGTTTCGGAGGGGTTGAAAAACTGTTTTTT. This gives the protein CASSFGGVEKLFF.

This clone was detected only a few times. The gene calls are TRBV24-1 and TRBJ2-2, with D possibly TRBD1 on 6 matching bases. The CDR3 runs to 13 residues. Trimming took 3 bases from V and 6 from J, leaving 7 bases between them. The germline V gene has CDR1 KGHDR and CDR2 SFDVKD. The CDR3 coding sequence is TGTGCCACCAGTGATGACAGGCCCGGGGAGCTGTTTTTT. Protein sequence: CATSDDRPGELFF.

The CDR3 nucleotides are TGTGCCAGCAGCTTACTCAGGGTTGGTGACACTGAAGCTTTCTTT. It translates to CASSLLRVGDTEAFF. V gene TRBV7-2 combines with J gene TRBJ1-1, with D possibly matching TRBD1 (5 bases). This CDR3 is built from 15 residues. Germline values: CDR1 SGHTA, CDR2 FQGNSA. V lost 2 bases and J 3 bases, leaving 13 bases between the germline ends.

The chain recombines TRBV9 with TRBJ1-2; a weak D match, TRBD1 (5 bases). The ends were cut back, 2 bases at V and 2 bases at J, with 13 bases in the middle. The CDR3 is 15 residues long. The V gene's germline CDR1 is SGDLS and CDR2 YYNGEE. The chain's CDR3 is CASSVGLAANYGYTF. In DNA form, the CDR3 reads TGTGCCAGCAGCGTGGGACTAGCGGCGAACTATGGCTACACCTTC.

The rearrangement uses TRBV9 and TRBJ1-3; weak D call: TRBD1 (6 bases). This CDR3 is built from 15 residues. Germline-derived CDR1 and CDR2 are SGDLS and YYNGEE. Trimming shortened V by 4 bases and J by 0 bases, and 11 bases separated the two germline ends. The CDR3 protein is CASSTLQGSGNTIYF. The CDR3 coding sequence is TGTGCCAGCAGCACCCTACAGGGCTCTGGAAACACCATATATTTT. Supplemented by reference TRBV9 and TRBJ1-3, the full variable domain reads DSGVTQTPKHLITATGQRVTLRCSPRSGDLSVYWYQQSLDQGLQFLIQYYNGEERAKGNILERFSAQQFPDLHSELNLSSLELGDSALYFCASSTLQGSGNTIYFGEGSWLTVV.